This is a list of T cell receptor beta chains from one sample in a study of preoperative IRX-2 immunotherapy in early breast cancer. Measured with immunoSEQ multiplex PCR; TCRdb has only the in-frame clones, and not every one. Among about 62,000 clones, around 94% were seen once, and the ten largest hold roughly 1.5%. The sample was collected from a patient treated with IRX-2 immunotherapy. These receptors were collected from a human donor with breast cancer. CDR3s include the opening cysteine and the closing phenylalanine or tryptophan. D genes are given only for firm matches. Not all rows give a size; the values are once, few, many and, for expanded clones, a class.

d_call: NA; j_call: TRBJ2-3; v_call: TRBV5-1; clone_size: NA; cdr3_nt: TGCGCCAGCAGCTTGGGTATAATACGCACAGATACGCAGTATTTT; cdr3_aa: CASSLGIIRTDTQYF
d_call: TRBD1; j_call: TRBJ2-7; v_call: TRBV6-5; clone_size: NA; cdr3_nt: TGTGCCAGCAGTCTGGACAGGGGTACGCTGTACGAGCAGTACTTC; cdr3_aa: CASSLDRGTLYEQYF
d_call: TRBD2; j_call: TRBJ2-7; v_call: TRBV7-2; clone_size: NA; cdr3_nt: TGTGCCAGCAGCCCCCCGGGACTAGCGGGGGGGGAGCAGTACTTC; cdr3_aa: CASSPPGLAGGEQYF
d_call: NA; j_call: TRBJ2-5; v_call: TRBV7-2; clone_size: NA; cdr3_nt: TGTGCCAGCAGCTTCGGGCCGAGAGGGTCTCAAGAGACCCAGTACTTC; cdr3_aa: CASSFGPRGSQETQYF
d_call: NA; j_call: TRBJ1-2; v_call: TRBV29-1; clone_size: NA; cdr3_nt: TGCAGCGTTTCTAACCGGGAAATGAACTATGGCTACACCTTC; cdr3_aa: CSVSNREMNYGYTF
d_call: TRBD1; j_call: TRBJ2-1; v_call: TRBV15; clone_size: NA; cdr3_nt: TGTGCCACCAGCAGAAGCACTTCGGGGACAGGGGACAATGAGCAGTTCTTC; cdr3_aa: CATSRSTSGTGDNEQFF
d_call: TRBD1; j_call: TRBJ2-7; v_call: TRBV18; clone_size: NA; cdr3_nt: TGTGCCAGCTCACCAGGGGGACAGGGAGGAGAGCAGTACTTC; cdr3_aa: CASSPGGQGGEQYF
d_call: NA; j_call: TRBJ1-1; v_call: TRBV5-1; clone_size: NA; cdr3_nt: TGCGCCAGCAGCCCCGCTAACCCAGCCACTGAAGCTTTCTTT; cdr3_aa: CASSPANPATEAFF
d_call: NA; j_call: TRBJ1-2; v_call: TRBV27; clone_size: once; cdr3_nt: TGTGCCAGCATGGGGGCCGGCCTCTATGGCTACACCTTC; cdr3_aa: CASMGAGLYGYTF
d_call: NA; j_call: TRBJ2-1; v_call: TRBV2; clone_size: once; cdr3_nt: TGTGCCAGCCTATTTCGGGGGGCTGATGAGCAGTTCTTC; cdr3_aa: CASLFRGADEQFF
d_call: TRBD2; j_call: TRBJ2-2; v_call: TRBV9; clone_size: NA; cdr3_nt: TGTGCCAGCAGCCTGAGGGCTAGCGGGGGGGAGAACACCGGGGAGCTGTTTTTT; cdr3_aa: CASSLRASGGENTGELFF
d_call: NA; j_call: TRBJ2-2; v_call: TRBV7-6; clone_size: NA; cdr3_nt: TGTGCCAGCAGCTTAGGCAGGGGCACCGGGGAGCTGTTTTTT; cdr3_aa: CASSLGRGTGELFF
d_call: NA; j_call: TRBJ2-2; v_call: TRBV25-1; clone_size: NA; cdr3_nt: TGTGCCAGCAGTCGGACAACCACCGGGGAGCTGTTTTTT; cdr3_aa: CASSRTTTGELFF
d_call: NA; j_call: TRBJ2-3; v_call: TRBV5-1; clone_size: NA; cdr3_nt: TGCGCCAGCAGCTTGGTAGGGGCCACAGATACGCAGTATTTT; cdr3_aa: CASSLVGATDTQYF
d_call: NA; j_call: TRBJ2-3; v_call: TRBV6-6; clone_size: once; cdr3_nt: TGTGCCAGCAGTCGGGACGCCAGCACAGATACGCAGTATTTT; cdr3_aa: CASSRDASTDTQYF
d_call: NA; j_call: TRBJ2-7; v_call: TRBV6-5; clone_size: NA; cdr3_nt: TGTGCCAGCAGGTCAGGGTTCGAGCAGTACTTC; cdr3_aa: CASRSGFEQYF
d_call: NA; j_call: TRBJ2-3; v_call: TRBV7-2; clone_size: NA; cdr3_nt: TGTGCCAGCGCCCTAGCGTTAGATACGCAGTATTTT; cdr3_aa: CASALALDTQYF
d_call: NA; j_call: TRBJ1-1; v_call: TRBV9; clone_size: NA; cdr3_nt: TGTGCCAGCAGCGTATCCGGCGGACACACTGAAGCTTTCTTT; cdr3_aa: CASSVSGGHTEAFF
d_call: TRBD1; j_call: TRBJ1-2; v_call: TRBV4-3; clone_size: NA; cdr3_nt: TGCGCCAGCAGCCAAGTGGGACAGAGATTCTATGGCTACACCTTC; cdr3_aa: CASSQVGQRFYGYTF
d_call: TRBD2; j_call: TRBJ2-1; v_call: TRBV7-2; clone_size: once; cdr3_nt: TGTGCCAGCAGCAAACCGGGACTAGCGGGAGGGCTAACGTTCTTC; cdr3_aa: CASSKPGLAGGLTFF
d_call: TRBD1; j_call: TRBJ2-6; v_call: TRBV18; clone_size: NA; cdr3_nt: TGTGCCAGCTCACCAGGGGCAGGGGGACACCGAGGGGCCAACGTCCTGACTTTC; cdr3_aa: CASSPGAGGHRGANVLTF
d_call: NA; j_call: TRBJ2-1; v_call: TRBV6-5; clone_size: NA; cdr3_nt: TGTGCCATCACAAATTCCTACAATGAGCAGTTCTTC; cdr3_aa: CAITNSYNEQFF
d_call: NA; j_call: TRBJ1-3; v_call: TRBV25-1; clone_size: NA; cdr3_nt: TGTGCCAGCAGCCGGGGACTAGAGTACTACTCTGGAAACACCATATATTTT; cdr3_aa: CASSRGLEYYSGNTIYF
d_call: NA; j_call: TRBJ2-5; v_call: TRBV9; clone_size: once; cdr3_nt: TGTGCCAGCAGTCCTACCGAGGGGGGGTCTTGGAAGACCCAGTACTTC; cdr3_aa: CASSPTEGGSWKTQYF
d_call: TRBD1; j_call: TRBJ1-1; v_call: TRBV27; clone_size: NA; cdr3_nt: TGTGCCAGCAGTTCTCCGGGACAGGGGAATTTAGAAGCTTTCTTT; cdr3_aa: CASSSPGQGNLEAFF
d_call: NA; j_call: TRBJ2-5; v_call: TRBV15; clone_size: NA; cdr3_nt: TGTGCCACCACCCCGGGACAACAAGAGACCCAGTACTTC; cdr3_aa: CATTPGQQETQYF
d_call: NA; j_call: TRBJ2-3; v_call: TRBV6-1; clone_size: NA; cdr3_nt: TGTGCCAGACATAGGGGGGGAGGGTTGCCAGATACGCAGTATTTT; cdr3_aa: CARHRGGGLPDTQYF
d_call: TRBD2; j_call: TRBJ2-1; v_call: TRBV18; clone_size: NA; cdr3_nt: TGTGCCAGCTCACCGCAGCGGGGGGACCAGGGTGAGCAGTTCTTC; cdr3_aa: CASSPQRGDQGEQFF
d_call: NA; j_call: TRBJ1-5; v_call: TRBV28; clone_size: NA; cdr3_nt: TGTGCCAGCAGTTTATCGGGAGCTAATCTGCCCCAGCATTTT; cdr3_aa: CASSLSGANLPQHF
d_call: NA; j_call: TRBJ2-5; v_call: TRBV18; clone_size: NA; cdr3_nt: TGTGCCAGCTCAGCAGGGGTTGCAGAGACCCAGTACTTC; cdr3_aa: CASSAGVAETQYF
d_call: NA; j_call: TRBJ1-4; v_call: TRBV23-1; clone_size: NA; cdr3_nt: TGCGCCAGCAGTTACAACCTCTTTGCGGGGGGGAGCCGACGGGGTGAAAAACTGTTTTTT; cdr3_aa: CASSYNLFAGGSRRGEKLFF
d_call: TRBD1; j_call: TRBJ1-1; v_call: TRBV6-1; clone_size: NA; cdr3_nt: TGTGCCAGCACAGACAGGGCTGGCGAGGCTTTCTTT; cdr3_aa: CASTDRAGEAFF
d_call: NA; j_call: TRBJ2-7; v_call: TRBV7-8; clone_size: NA; cdr3_nt: TGTGCCAGCAGCTTTGGGCAGGGCGGAACCTACGAGCAGTACTTC; cdr3_aa: CASSFGQGGTYEQYF
d_call: NA; j_call: TRBJ2-2; v_call: TRBV7-2; clone_size: NA; cdr3_nt: TGTGCCAGCAGCTTTATGGCCGGGGAGCTGTTTTTT; cdr3_aa: CASSFMAGELFF
d_call: NA; j_call: TRBJ2-4; v_call: TRBV11-2; clone_size: NA; cdr3_nt: TGTGCCAGCAGCTTAGGCCCAAAAAACCCAGCCAAAAACATTCAGTACTTC; cdr3_aa: CASSLGPKNPAKNIQYF
d_call: NA; j_call: TRBJ2-1; v_call: TRBV28; clone_size: NA; cdr3_nt: TGTGCCAGCAGCTCCGGAGACGATGAGCAGTTCTTC; cdr3_aa: CASSSGDDEQFF
d_call: NA; j_call: TRBJ1-5; v_call: TRBV28; clone_size: NA; cdr3_nt: TGTGCCAGCAGTTTCGGAGGGTCGTGGAATCAGCCCCAGCATTTT; cdr3_aa: CASSFGGSWNQPQHF
d_call: TRBD1; j_call: TRBJ1-2; v_call: TRBV27; clone_size: NA; cdr3_nt: TGTGCCAGCAGTCCTTCGGACAGGGTAGTCCTCTATGGCTACACCTTC; cdr3_aa: CASSPSDRVVLYGYTF
d_call: NA; j_call: TRBJ2-7; v_call: TRBV4-3; clone_size: NA; cdr3_nt: TGCGCCAGCAGCCAAGGCCCTCCTCGGCCCTACGAGCAGTACTTC; cdr3_aa: CASSQGPPRPYEQYF
d_call: NA; j_call: TRBJ2-1; v_call: TRBV5-6; clone_size: NA; cdr3_nt: TGTGCCAGCAGCTTTTTGGCACAAACAACTGGGAATGAGCAGTTCTTC; cdr3_aa: CASSFLAQTTGNEQFF
d_call: NA; j_call: TRBJ2-6; v_call: TRBV5-4; clone_size: NA; cdr3_nt: TGTGCCAGCAGCCGACAGGCAGCCTGGGCTGGGGCCAACGTCCTGACTTTC; cdr3_aa: CASSRQAAWAGANVLTF
d_call: TRBD1; j_call: TRBJ2-4; v_call: TRBV5-1; clone_size: NA; cdr3_nt: TGCGCCAGCAGCTTCGGACAGGGTAACATTCAGTACTTC; cdr3_aa: CASSFGQGNIQYF
d_call: TRBD2; j_call: TRBJ2-3; v_call: TRBV7-3; clone_size: NA; cdr3_nt: TGTGCCAGCAGCCCAGGCGGGGGAATTACTAGCACAGATACGCAGTATTTT; cdr3_aa: CASSPGGGITSTDTQYF
d_call: NA; j_call: TRBJ2-3; v_call: TRBV21-1; clone_size: NA; cdr3_nt: TGTGCCAGCAGCAATAGGGGCAGGGGGAATGACACAGATACGCAGTATTTT; cdr3_aa: CASSNRGRGNDTDTQYF
d_call: TRBD1; j_call: TRBJ1-2; v_call: TRBV9; clone_size: NA; cdr3_nt: TGTGCCAGCAGCGTAGAAACAGGGGTAGCGTATGGCTACACCTTC; cdr3_aa: CASSVETGVAYGYTF
d_call: NA; j_call: TRBJ2-5; v_call: TRBV18; clone_size: NA; cdr3_nt: TGTGCCAGCTCACCAAGAGGGCAAGAGACCCAGTACTTC; cdr3_aa: CASSPRGQETQYF
d_call: NA; j_call: TRBJ1-4; v_call: TRBV7-9; clone_size: NA; cdr3_nt: TGTGCCAGCAGCCGCAACGTGGCTTCTGAAAAACTGTTTTTT; cdr3_aa: CASSRNVASEKLFF
d_call: NA; j_call: TRBJ2-3; v_call: TRBV6-5; clone_size: NA; cdr3_nt: TGTGCCAGCAGTTACATGGGGGATACGCAGTATTTT; cdr3_aa: CASSYMGDTQYF
d_call: NA; j_call: TRBJ2-4; v_call: TRBV7-2; clone_size: NA; cdr3_nt: TGTGCCAGCAGCTTTCCAGGTGGAGCCAAAAACATTCAGTACTTC; cdr3_aa: CASSFPGGAKNIQYF
d_call: NA; j_call: TRBJ1-1; v_call: TRBV5-1; clone_size: few; cdr3_nt: TGCGCCAGCAGCCTTCCGGCAGGGATGAACACTGAAGCTTTCTTT; cdr3_aa: CASSLPAGMNTEAFF
d_call: TRBD1; j_call: TRBJ1-5; v_call: TRBV6-1; clone_size: NA; cdr3_nt: TGTGCCAGCTACCCATGGACAGGGAATCAGCCCCAGCATTTT; cdr3_aa: CASYPWTGNQPQHF
d_call: NA; j_call: TRBJ2-1; v_call: TRBV7-3; clone_size: NA; cdr3_nt: TGTGCCAGCAGCTTAGCAGGATTCGATGAGCAGTTCTTC; cdr3_aa: CASSLAGFDEQFF
d_call: TRBD2; j_call: TRBJ2-3; v_call: TRBV10-3; clone_size: NA; cdr3_nt: TGTGCCATCAGTGAGTCGCGGGGGGGCCCAGATACGCAGTATTTT; cdr3_aa: CAISESRGGPDTQYF
d_call: TRBD2; j_call: TRBJ2-3; v_call: TRBV4-2; clone_size: NA; cdr3_nt: TGTGCCAGCAGCCAAGAAGGGAGCGGGGGCACAGATACGCAGTATTTT; cdr3_aa: CASSQEGSGGTDTQYF
d_call: NA; j_call: TRBJ2-1; v_call: TRBV19; clone_size: NA; cdr3_nt: TGTGCCAGTAGTAGGGACCCCTACAATGAGCAGTTCTTC; cdr3_aa: CASSRDPYNEQFF
d_call: NA; j_call: TRBJ2-5; v_call: TRBV4-1; clone_size: NA; cdr3_nt: TGCGCCAGCAGCCAACGTAGGGACCGCTCGTACCAAGAGACCCAGTACTTC; cdr3_aa: CASSQRRDRSYQETQYF
d_call: NA; j_call: TRBJ2-3; v_call: TRBV10-3; clone_size: NA; cdr3_nt: TGTGCCATCAGTGAGCCCGGACTGACCGGGAGAACAGATACGCAGTATTTT; cdr3_aa: CAISEPGLTGRTDTQYF
d_call: NA; j_call: TRBJ2-5; v_call: TRBV10-3; clone_size: NA; cdr3_nt: TGTGCCATCAGTGAGTTTCCGGTTACCGAGACCCAGTACTTC; cdr3_aa: CAISEFPVTETQYF
d_call: NA; j_call: TRBJ1-5; v_call: TRBV6-1; clone_size: NA; cdr3_nt: TGTGCCAGCAGTGAAGCTGGGGGCTTGAATCAGCCCCAGCATTTT; cdr3_aa: CASSEAGGLNQPQHF
d_call: NA; j_call: TRBJ2-2; v_call: TRBV6-5; clone_size: once; cdr3_nt: TGTGCCAGCTTCTCCCGTTCGGGGGCCGGGGAGCTGTTTTTT; cdr3_aa: CASFSRSGAGELFF